The 30 T cell receptor beta chains below all came from one sample that was sequenced in a study of cytomegalovirus exposure and HLA in healthy donors. The primer mix had 60 Vbeta and 13 Jbeta primers. Clones were sequenced by immunoSEQ multiplex PCR, and TCRdb holds only the in-frame ones, with some missing. The sample includes about 170,000 clones, 79% of them seen just once. The sequenced sample was PBMCs. Receptors originate from a woman in her forties or fifties in good health and CMV-seronegative.

The rearrangement joins TRBV7-2 to TRBJ2-1; 7 nucleotides line up with TRBD2. Trimming removed 3 bases from V and 0 bases from J; junction bases left unmatched: 8. Germline CDR1 reads SGHTA; CDR2 reads FQGNSA. This CDR3 spans 17 amino acids. CDR3 residues: CASSFEVGGSSYNEQFF. CDR3 bases: TGTGCCAGCAGCTTCGAAGTAGGCGGGAGCTCCTACAATGAGCAGTTCTTC.

This clone was recorded a few times. This chain links TRBV4-3 with TRBJ1-6; D possibly corresponds to TRBD1 (5 bases). CDR3 length: 16 residues. Trimming removed 0 bases at V and 7 bases at J, with 13 bases between. CDR1 is LGHNA, CDR2 YSLEER, per germline. The CDR3 loop is CASSQELTRGNSPLHF. The CDR3 DNA reads TGCGCCAGCAGCCAAGAATTAACTCGGGGGAATTCACCCCTCCACTTT.

The chain couples TRBV7-9 to TRBJ1-6; D remains unclear. Per germline, CDR1 SEHNR and CDR2 FQNEAQ (reference sequence). The CDR3 extends over 14 amino acids. V lost 5 bases to trimming and J lost 10 bases, with 15 bases between them. The CDR3 DNA sequence: TGTGCCAGCAGCGATCTCCTCGGGAAATCACCCCTCCACTTT. Protein: CASSDLLGKSPLHF.

The chain couples TRBV5-1 to TRBJ2-1; TRBD2 matches at 7 bases. Germline V gene sequence: CDR1 SGHRS, CDR2 YFSETQ. The CDR3 runs 14 residues. The trim removed 5 bases at V and 2 bases at J, leaving 4 bases unmatched. For the CDR3, the DNA is TGCGCCAGCAGGACCAGCGGGGCCTACAATGAGCAGTTCTTC. The encoded protein is CASRTSGAYNEQFF.

This clone was counted only a few times. V is TRBV5-6 and J is TRBJ1-2; no reliable D call. This CDR3 has 12 residues. Trimming left V 2 bases short and J 3 bases short, with 5 bases between. CDR1 is SGHDT and CDR2 is YYEEEE in the germline V gene. The CDR3 nucleotides are TGTGCCAGCAGCTTACGGGACTATGGCTACACCTTC. Protein product: CASSLRDYGYTF.

V usage is TRBV6-6 and J usage is TRBJ1-2, with D unclear. This CDR3 has 14 amino acids. With 2 bases removed from V and 4 bases from J, the gap between germline ends came to 11 bases. CDR1 is MNHNY, CDR2 SVGAGI, per germline (reference sequence). CDR3 sequence: CASSYGGRTYGYTF. As DNA, the CDR3 is TGTGCCAGCAGTTACGGTGGCCGCACCTATGGCTACACCTTC.

The rearrangement joins TRBV27 to TRBJ1-2, with 9 bases matching TRBD1. CDR3 length: 13 amino acids. V was clipped by 8 bases and J by 7 bases; unmatched bases: 8. Germline loops: CDR1 MNHEY, CDR2 SMNVEV (reference sequence). The CDR3 DNA reads TGTGCCAGCGGTGGGACAGGGTTCATTGGCTACACCTTC. It encodes CASGGTGFIGYTF.

J is TRBJ2-7 and V is TRBV5-1; 9 bases align to TRBD2. Germline V gene sequence: CDR1 SGHRS, CDR2 YFSETQ. There are 14 residues in the CDR3. V was clipped by 3 bases and J by 2 bases; unmatched bases: 3. CDR3: CASSSTSGPYEQYF. The DNA for the CDR3 is TGCGCCAGCAGCTCTACTAGCGGGCCCTACGAGCAGTACTTC. Variable domain in full (rest from reference TRBV5-1 and TRBJ2-7): KAGVTQTPRYLIKTRGQQVTLSCSPISGHRSVSWYQQTPGQGLQFLFEYFSETQRNKGNFPGRFSGRQFSNSRSEMNVSTLELGDSALYLCASSSTSGPYEQYFGPGTRLTVT.

J is TRBJ1-6 and V is TRBV27, with D perhaps matching TRBD1 (5 bases). V lost 0 bases and J lost 5, with 5 bases in between. The CDR3 totals 14 residues. The germline V gene has CDR1 MNHEY and CDR2 SMNVEV (reference sequence). CDR3 bases: TGTGCCAGCAGTTTATCGACAGATAATTCACCCCTCCACTTT. Translation gives CASSLSTDNSPLHF.

This clone turned up a few times. This chain uses TRBV4-1 with TRBJ2-1; tentative D call: TRBD2 (6 bases). V was shortened by 2 bases and J by 5 bases, with 16 bases between the two germline ends. CDR1 and CDR2 from the germline V gene are MGHRA and YSYEKL. The CDR3 consists of 16 residues. The CDR3 nucleotides are TGCGCCAGCAGCCAAACTTTTCGGGAGAAGGACAATGAGCAGTTCTTC. This codes for CASSQTFREKDNEQFF.

V usage is TRBV28 and J usage is TRBJ1-5, with D perhaps matching TRBD1 (6 bases). This CDR3 contains 17 residues. Trimming took off 6 bases at V and 0 bases at J, with 18 bases between the two ends. In germline, CDR1 is MDHEN, CDR2 SYDVKM. This CDR3 is CASRSRQVRYSNQPQHF. CDR3 DNA: TGTGCCAGCAGATCACGACAGGTGAGATATAGCAATCAGCCCCAGCATTTT.

The chain couples TRBV10-2 to TRBJ2-7, with 9 bases matching TRBD2. Trimming cost V 3 bases and J 1 base; bases outside gene matches: 22. Germline lookup yields CDR1 WSHSY and CDR2 SAAADI. The CDR3 loop spans 21 amino acids. In DNA form, the CDR3 reads TGCGCCAGCAGTGACGTCTATGGGGCAGGGGAGACTAGCGGAGGATCCTACGAGCAGTACTTC. It is translated as CASSDVYGAGETSGGSYEQYF.

This clone showed up just a few times. The rearrangement links TRBV5-4 to TRBJ2-6; a possible D gene is TRBD1 (5 bases). Germline V gives CDR1 SGHNT, CDR2 YYREEE (reference sequence). V was pared by 4 bases and J by 2 bases, with 13 bases between. This CDR3 has 16 residues. The CDR3: CASSPNRPAGANVLTF. In DNA form, the CDR3 reads TGTGCCAGCAGCCCCAACAGGCCTGCTGGGGCCAACGTCCTGACTTTC.

This sequence joins TRBV5-1 and TRBJ2-5, with 10 nucleotides matching TRBD1. J was trimmed by 5 bases and V by 4 bases; bases with no gene match: 8. CDR1 and CDR2 from the germline V gene are SGHRS and YFSETQ. The CDR3 contains 15 residues. CDR3 sequence (DNA): TGCGCCAGCAGCCCAGACAGGGGGCGCCCTGAGACCCAGTACTTC. As protein: CASSPDRGRPETQYF. The full variable domain, in which reference TRBV5-1 and TRBJ2-5 provide the parts outside the CDR3, is KAGVTQTPRYLIKTRGQQVTLSCSPISGHRSVSWYQQTPGQGLQFLFEYFSETQRNKGNFPGRFSGRQFSNSRSEMNVSTLELGDSALYLCASSPDRGRPETQYFGPGTRLLVL.

V usage is TRBV10-3 and J usage is TRBJ2-1, with 10 bases lining up with TRBD2. The CDR3 contains 14 residues. The V segment lost 10 bases and the J segment 6 bases; nucleotides outside the gene matches: 9. Germline CDR1 ENHRY, CDR2 SYGVKD. The CDR3 DNA sequence: TGTGCCACATCGAGCGGGGGGGCCACCAATGAGCAGTTCTTC. This translates into CATSSGGATNEQFF.

This clone was seen a few times. V and J are TRBV7-2 and TRBJ2-5; a weak D match, TRBD2 (5 bases). The CDR3 loop spans 14 amino acids. CDR1 and CDR2 from the germline V gene are SGHTA and FQGNSA. V dropped 2 bases and J dropped 9 bases, with 16 bases sitting between them. CDR3: CASSLPRTTGAQYF. The CDR3 nucleotides read TGTGCCAGCAGCTTACCAAGAACGACCGGGGCCCAGTACTTC.

The rearrangement uses TRBV7-8 and TRBJ2-1, with D perhaps TRBD2 (6 bases). The CDR3 runs 15 residues. Germline loops: CDR1 SGHVS, CDR2 FQNEAQ. The germline V and J ends were trimmed by 7 bases and 3 bases, with 16 bases remaining between them. CDR3 DNA sequence: TGTGCCAGCATCCCCGGGAGCGGTAGCTACAATGAGCAGTTCTTC. Encoded protein: CASIPGSGSYNEQFF.

The chain links TRBV11-2 to TRBJ1-5, with TRBD1 matching over 7 bases. There are 15 residues in the CDR3. CDR1 is SGHAT and CDR2 is FQNNGV in the germline V gene. Germline trimming cut 6 bases from V and 4 bases from J; bases unmatched to any gene: 9. The CDR3 spells CASSIGQAFNQPQHF. CDR3 sequence (DNA): TGTGCCAGCAGTATAGGACAGGCTTTTAATCAGCCCCAGCATTTT.

This sequence joins TRBV27 and TRBJ2-1, with 12 bases aligning to TRBD2. V lost 5 bases and J lost 6; bases outside the gene matches: 14. The CDR3 spans 18 residues. Germline V gene lookup returns CDR1 MNHEY and CDR2 SMNVEV (reference sequence). The CDR3 nucleotides are TGTGCCAGCAGTCCAACCCACTCGACTAGCGGGAGCGGCAATGAGCAGTTCTTC. Translated, it gives CASSPTHSTSGSGNEQFF.

This rearrangement joins TRBV5-1 to TRBJ1-1; 8 positions match TRBD1. J was trimmed by 2 bases and V by 3 bases; bases with no gene match: 3. This CDR3 has 14 residues. Per the germline V gene, CDR1 is SGHRS and CDR2 is YFSETQ. The CDR3 sequence is CASSWGQDNTEAFF. The DNA for the CDR3 is TGCGCCAGCAGCTGGGGACAGGATAACACTGAAGCTTTCTTT.

The rearrangement joins TRBV5-5 to TRBJ1-5, with 10 bases matching TRBD1. With 1 base clipped from V and 0 bases from J, the junction kept 1 base outside the gene matches. Germline CDR1 and CDR2: SGHKS and YYEKEE (reference sequence). The CDR3 consists of 16 residues. The CDR3 sequence is CASSLWDRGSNQPQHF. CDR3 nucleotide sequence: TGTGCCAGCAGCTTGTGGGACAGGGGTAGCAATCAGCCCCAGCATTTT. Full variable domain (rest looked up from reference TRBV5-5 and TRBJ1-5): DAGVTQSPTHLIKTRGQQVTLRCSPISGHKSVSWYQQVLGQGPQFIFQYYEKEERGRGNFPDRFSARQFPNYSSELNVNALLLGDSALYLCASSLWDRGSNQPQHFGDGTRLSIL.

The J gene is TRBJ1-3, the V gene TRBV5-1; no definite D call. The V end was cut by 0 bases, the J end by 0 bases, with 7 bases between. Germline V lookup: CDR1 SGHRS, CDR2 YFSETQ. The CDR3 has 15 amino acids. In nucleotides, the CDR3 is TGCGCCAGCAGCTTGGACACCTCCTCTGGAAACACCATATATTTT. Protein sequence: CASSLDTSSGNTIYF. Full variable domain (missing parts from reference TRBV5-1 and TRBJ1-3): KAGVTQTPRYLIKTRGQQVTLSCSPISGHRSVSWYQQTPGQGLQFLFEYFSETQRNKGNFPGRFSGRQFSNSRSEMNVSTLELGDSALYLCASSLDTSSGNTIYFGEGSWLTVV.

CDR3 sequence: CASSPILAGGYEQYF. Written as DNA, the CDR3 is TGTGCCAGTAGCCCGATTCTAGCGGGAGGTTACGAGCAGTACTTC. The rearrangement joins TRBV19 to TRBJ2-5; TRBD2 agrees at 11 bases. With the DNA end fitting TRBJ2-7 better, the J assignment may be wrong. The CDR3 covers 15 residues. Germline V gene lookup returns CDR1 LNHDA and CDR2 SQIVND (reference sequence).

The rearrangement links TRBV11-2 to TRBJ2-1, with 14 bases fitting TRBD2. With 1 base clipped from V and 7 bases from J, the junction kept 12 bases outside the gene matches. Per germline, CDR1 SGHAT and CDR2 FQNNGV. The CDR3 spans 19 residues. DNA for the CDR3: TGTGCCAGCAGCTTAGTTTCTGGACTAGCGGGAGGAAATTTAAATGAGCAGTTCTTC. Translation gives CASSLVSGLAGGNLNEQFF. The whole variable domain, remainder taken from reference TRBV11-2 and TRBJ2-1, is EAGVAQSPRYKIIEKRQSVAFWCNPISGHATLYWYQQILGQGPKLLIQFQNNGVVDDSQLPKDRFSAERLKGVDSTLKIQPAKLEDSAVYLCASSLVSGLAGGNLNEQFFGPGTRLTVL.

In this sample, this clone turned up a few times. The V call is TRBV4-1, the J call TRBJ1-3, with D possibly TRBD1 on 5 matching bases. Germline V gene lookup returns CDR1 MGHRA and CDR2 YSYEKL. The CDR3 extends over 17 amino acids. V was pared by 0 bases and J by 2 bases, with 14 bases between. CDR3 sequence: CASSQDGTPEAGNTIYF. CDR3 nucleotides: TGCGCCAGCAGCCAAGACGGGACTCCCGAAGCTGGAAACACCATATATTTT.

The V and J genes are TRBV16 and TRBJ1-5; 7 nucleotides agree with TRBD1. The CDR3 sequence is 14 residues long. The germline V gene has CDR1 KGHSY and CDR2 FQNENV. The V segment lost 6 bases and the J segment 4 bases; nucleotides outside the gene matches: 6. The CDR3 nucleotides are TGTGCCAGCAGTCTTCGGGACAGAAATCAGCCCCAGCATTTT. Translating it yields CASSLRDRNQPQHF.

The genes are TRBV28 and TRBJ1-5; 10 nucleotides agree with TRBD1. V trimming: 2 bases; J trimming: 6 bases; junction bases outside the gene matches: 4. Germline lookup yields CDR1 MDHEN and CDR2 SYDVKM. The CDR3 loop spans 15 amino acids. The CDR3: CASSLPGTGVQPQHF. As DNA, the CDR3 is TGTGCCAGCAGTTTACCCGGGACAGGGGTTCAGCCCCAGCATTTT.

This clone was seen more than once but under ten times. This same CDR3 is encoded by further DNA sequences in the sample. The chain uses TRBV4-3 and TRBJ1-6, with a weak D call TRBD1 (6 bases). V was shortened by 1 base and J by 0 bases, with 10 bases between the two germline ends. This CDR3 is 17 amino acids long. Germline loops: CDR1 LGHNA, CDR2 YSLEER. In DNA form, the CDR3 reads TGCGCCAGCAGCCAAGGGACAGTAGGCTCCTATAATTCACCCCTCCACTTT. It codes for CASSQGTVGSYNSPLHF.

This rearrangement joins TRBV29-1 to TRBJ2-7, with D possibly matching TRBD2 (5 bases). Per the germline V gene, CDR1 is SQVTM and CDR2 is ANQGSEA. The CDR3 has 12 amino acids. The V end lost 4 bases, the J end lost 4 bases, and 11 bases lay between the germline ends. The CDR3, as DNA: TGCAGCGTTGGGTCGGGGTTGTACGAGCAGTACTTC. It codes for CSVGSGLYEQYF.

The V and J genes are TRBV4-3 and TRBJ2-7, with TRBD2 identical over 9 bases. This CDR3 comprises 15 residues. Trimming cost V 4 bases and J 1 base; bases outside gene matches: 5. CDR1 LGHNA and CDR2 YSLEER come from the germline V gene. CDR3 bases: TGCGCCAGCAGCCCCTATAGCGGGGGTTCCTACGAGCAGTACTTC. As protein: CASSPYSGGSYEQYF.